This entry concerns a single TCR beta chain. Its antigen is currently unknown. The data stem from a study of cytomegalovirus exposure and HLA in healthy donors. Study-level points and caveats: Later findings reportedly placed an Asian-associated ancestry cluster below the approximately 670-donor mean for N-insertions. Researchers reportedly found TCR beta sequences accurately predicted most subjects' HLA-A and HLA-B alleles.

In the PCR, 60 Vbeta and 13 Jbeta primers were used. Libraries were prepared by immunoSEQ multiplex PCR; TCRdb keeps only in-frame clonotypes and omits some of them. The table shows 140,000 or so clones, with roughly 70% occurring only once. CDR1 LGHNA and CDR2 YNFKEQ come from the germline V gene. There are 17 residues in the CDR3. V was clipped by 7 bases and J by 0 bases, with 19 bases between them. The sample was PBMCs. This clonotype was sampled from a man younger than 35 in good health and CMV-seropositive. This sequence joins TRBV4-2 and TRBJ1-3, with D unclear. CDR3 coding DNA: TGTGCCAGCACTGAAGCGGCAGGCCTAAGCTCTGGAAACACCATATATTTT. Protein sequence: CASTEAAGLSSGNTIYF.